This TCR beta chain was sequenced during a study of chemoradiotherapy in HPV16-positive cancers. Overall study findings and caveats: Better recurrence-free survival went with HPV-responsive T-cell expansion in HPV16-positive patients. During treatment, candidate HPV-specific clones and E7-related motifs expanded in tumor.

The CDR3 totals 16 residues. V shed 4 bases and J 4 bases; nucleotides not matched to a gene: 9. Germline assignment: CDR1 SGHRS and CDR2 YFSETQ. With respect to this clone: Antigen unknown.

Libraries were prepared by immunoSEQ multiplex PCR; TCRdb keeps only in-frame clonotypes and omits some of them. The table includes 25,000 to 40,000 clones, about 86% detected once. The starting material was blood, obtained from a patient who underwent chemoradiotherapy. This chain links TRBV5-1 with TRBJ1-3; 9 bases match TRBD1. The TCR comes from a human donor with HPV-associated anogenital cancer. CDR3 DNA sequence: TGCGCCAGCAGCCCACAGGGGGCTGAGCTAGGAAACACCATATATTTT. Translation gives CASSPQGAELGNTIYF.